A single sample is the source of the 10 T cell receptor beta chains below, sequenced in a study of T-cell reconstitution after alpha-beta-depleted transplantation in children. Unique molecular identifiers were used in preparing the TCRbeta library. TCRdb used MiXCR to reprocess the PCR reads, holding one entry per CDR3 protein. The sample includes 450,000 to 550,000 distinct CDR3 sequences, roughly 11% of them seen just once. Sequenced material: PBMCs, mostly from graft donor cells, taken 180 days after TCRalphabeta/CD19-depleted stem cell transplant. All receptors derive from a female patient aged 2-9 years who had a stem cell transplant for aplastic anemia, so the T cells may come from the graft donor.

This sequence joins TRBV20-1 and TRBJ2-5, with 7 bases matching TRBD2. This CDR3 region has 13 residues. Germline CDR1 DFQATT, CDR2 SNEGSKA (reference sequence). With 0 bases clipped from V and 6 bases from J, the junction kept 4 bases outside the gene matches. The CDR3 region is CSARESREKTQYF. DNA of the CDR3: TGCAGTGCTAGAGAGTCGCGGGAGAAGACCCAGTACTTC.

This clonotype has only a few counts. The rearrangement joins TRBV28 to TRBJ1-2; D call uncertain. The V and J ends lost 7 bases and 4 bases respectively, with 10 bases between them. The length of the CDR3 is 12 residues. Germline V CDR1 and CDR2: MDHEN, SYDVKM. CDR3 DNA sequence: TGTGCCAGCACCGGGCAGCGCTATGGCTACACCTTC. This encodes CASTGQRYGYTF.

This clonotype was detected only a few times. The chain joins TRBV5-1 to TRBJ2-1, with 8 bases lining up with TRBD1. V dropped 3 bases and J dropped 6; count of bases not matched to a gene: 8. This CDR3 is built from 15 residues. The germline CDR1 and CDR2 sequences are SGHRS and YFSETQ. CDR3 in DNA: TGCGCCAGCAGCTCAGGGGGCGGGACGCTCAATGAGCAGTTCTTC. It translates to CASSSGGGTLNEQFF. Full variable domain (rest looked up from reference TRBV5-1 and TRBJ2-1): KAGVTQTPRYLIKTRGQQVTLSCSPISGHRSVSWYQQTPGQGLQFLFEYFSETQRNKGNFPGRFSGRQFSNSRSEMNVSTLELGDSALYLCASSSGGGTLNEQFFGPGTRLTVL.

The chain uses TRBV20-1 and TRBJ1-6, with 8 bases aligning to TRBD1. The V and J ends lost 1 base and 6 bases, in that order; junction bases with no gene match: 5. CDR3 size: 15 residues. Germline V gives CDR1 DFQATT, CDR2 SNEGSKA (reference sequence). In DNA, the CDR3 is TGCAGTGCTAGAGCCGGGACAGGCATTAATTCACCCCTCCACTTT. Its translation: CSARAGTGINSPLHF.

This clonotype was detected only a few times. The chain recombines TRBV7-9 with TRBJ2-3; D unclear. Germline CDR1 is SEHNR and CDR2 is FQNEAQ (reference sequence). The CDR3 is 15 residues long. Trimming shortened V by 5 bases and J by 4 bases, and 16 bases separated the two germline ends. CDR3 coding DNA: TGTGCCAGCAGCCCCTCACTACAATGGGCAGATACGCAGTATTTT. Translation: CASSPSLQWADTQYF.

The chain combines TRBV9 with TRBJ2-1, with 7 bases lining up with TRBD2. The V gene end was trimmed by 4 bases and the J gene end by 4 bases; junction bases not matched to a gene: 14. The CDR3 length is 17 residues. Germline V lookup: CDR1 SGDLS, CDR2 YYNGEE. The CDR3 is CASSQLVREAYYNEQFF. DNA of the CDR3: TGTGCCAGCAGCCAACTGGTCCGGGAGGCGTATTACAATGAGCAGTTCTTC.

The J gene is TRBJ1-6, the V gene TRBV15, with D unclear. CDR3 length equals 14 residues. Germline V gene lookup returns CDR1 LNHNV and CDR2 YYDKDF (reference sequence). Trimming cost V 0 bases and J 13 bases, with 13 bases left between them. The CDR3 region has the DNA TGTGCCACCAGCAGAGATCGGACCTCAACGCCCCTCCACTTT. This translates into CATSRDRTSTPLHF.

The chain links TRBV7-2 to TRBJ2-7; 7 bases are a match to TRBD2. This CDR3 spans 14 amino acids. The germline gives CDR1 SGHTA, CDR2 FQGNSA. The ends lost 1 base at V and 7 bases at J; junction bases unmatched: 7. CDR3 nucleotides: TGTGCCAGCAGCTTAGTTGCGGGAGCTTTTGAGCAGTACTTC. Translating gives CASSLVAGAFEQYF. The full variable domain, with the rest looked up from reference TRBV7-2 and TRBJ2-7, is GAGVSQSPSNKVTEKGKDVELRCDPISGHTALYWYRQSLGQGLEFLIYFQGNSAPDKSGLPSDRFSAERTGGSVSTLTIQRTQQEDSAVYLCASSLVAGAFEQYFGPGTRLTVT.

The V and J genes are TRBV7-9 and TRBJ2-7; weak D call: TRBD2 (7 bases). CDR3 length: 15 amino acids. Deletions cut 1 base from V and 5 bases from J, with 15 bases between. CDR1 and CDR2 (germline): SEHNR, FQNEAQ (reference sequence). CDR3 in DNA: TGTGCCAGCAGCTTAGGTAGTGGGGGGGCCCACGAGCAGTACGTC. Its protein product is CASSLGSGGAHEQYV.

This clonotype has only a few counts. V and J are TRBV5-6 and TRBJ2-5, with 9 bases that match TRBD1. There are 17 residues in the CDR3. J lost 4 bases, V lost 4 bases, and 14 bases had no gene match. Germline CDR1 is SGHDT and CDR2 is YYEEEE. CDR3 nucleotides: TGTGCCAGCAGCCTCCCCCGGGACAGGGAACGTCGAGAGACCCAGTACTTC. Its translation: CASSLPRDRERRETQYF.